The 20 T cell receptor beta chains in this list originate from one sample, sequenced in a study of blood T cell repertoires in COVID-19. Assay: immunoSEQ multiplex PCR; the TCRdb copy retains only in-frame clones and omits some. The data contain tens of thousands of clones, roughly nine tenths of them singletons. The sample consisted of peripheral blood. Receptors originate from a human donor with acute or convalescent COVID-19. The donor label of this sample is uncertain.

Here the CDR3 reads CASSGTGGRSSGNTIYF. DNA of the CDR3: TGTGCCAGCTCCGGGACAGGGGGAAGGAGCTCTGGAAACACCATATATTTT. The chain employs TRBV18 and TRBJ1-3, with TRBD1 matching 11 bases. In germline, CDR1 is KGHSH, CDR2 LQKENI. V dropped 6 bases and J dropped 0; count of bases not matched to a gene: 7. The CDR3 runs 17 residues.

V gene TRBV6-1 combines with J gene TRBJ2-5; 12 bases are shared with TRBD2. CDR1 MNHNS and CDR2 SASEGT come from the germline V gene. The length of the CDR3 is 15 residues. J gave up 2 bases and V 2 bases, and 0 bases lay outside the gene matches. DNA for the CDR3: TGTGCCAGCAGTGAACTAGCGGGGGGGCAAGAGACCCAGTACTTC. Residues: CASSELAGGQETQYF.

The chain carries TRBV5-4 and TRBJ1-4; D remains unclear. This CDR3 has 13 residues. The V end lost 3 bases, the J end lost 5 bases, and 8 bases lay between the germline ends. Germline V gene lookup returns CDR1 SGHNT and CDR2 YYREEE (reference sequence). The CDR3 region is CASSSRKNEKLFF. CDR3 DNA sequence: TGTGCCAGCAGCTCGAGGAAGAATGAAAAACTGTTTTTT.

This chain joins TRBV29-1 and TRBJ1-2, with 8 bases identical to TRBD1. Germline CDR1 SQVTM, CDR2 ANQGSEA. V trimming: 3 bases; J trimming: 9 bases; junction bases outside the gene matches: 6. This CDR3 spans 12 amino acids. In DNA, the CDR3 is TGCAGCGTTGAGGCAGGGGGCGCGAGCTACACCTTC. It translates to CSVEAGGASYTF. Drawing the rest from reference TRBV29-1 and TRBJ1-2, the complete variable domain is SAVISQKPSRDICQRGTSLTIQCQVDSQVTMMFWYRQQPGQSLTLIATANQGSEATYESGFVIDKFPISRPNLTFSTLTVSNMSPEDSSIYLCSVEAGGASYTFGSGTRLTVV.

The chain links TRBV10-1 to TRBJ2-3, with D perhaps matching TRBD2 (5 bases). V lost 1 base to trimming and J lost 0 bases, with 8 bases between them. CDR1 is WNHNN and CDR2 is SYGVQD in the germline V gene (reference sequence). The CDR3 loop spans 15 amino acids. CDR3 residues: CASSEFRGSTDTQYF. CDR3 nucleotide sequence: TGCGCCAGCAGTGAGTTTCGGGGAAGCACAGATACGCAGTATTTT.

The chain uses TRBV2 and TRBJ2-3; the D gene is possibly TRBD1 (5 bases). The V end was cut by 6 bases, the J end by 2 bases, with 12 bases between. In germline, CDR1 is SNHLY, CDR2 FYNNEI. This CDR3 is 14 amino acids long. The CDR3 DNA follows: TGTGCCAGCAGCCAAGGGGTCCACACAGATACGCAGTATTTT. This codes for CASSQGVHTDTQYF.

V and J are TRBV27 and TRBJ2-7; the D gene is possibly TRBD2 (6 bases). Trimming shortened V by 6 bases and J by 6 bases, and 15 bases separated the two germline ends. Germline V gene lookup returns CDR1 MNHEY and CDR2 SMNVEV (reference sequence). The CDR3 has 13 residues. The CDR3 protein is CASRSGTGFEQYF. The CDR3 nucleotides are TGTGCCAGCAGATCCGGGACTGGCTTCGAGCAGTACTTC.

The genes are TRBV5-1 and TRBJ2-1; possibly TRBD2 for D (6 bases). CDR1 is SGHRS and CDR2 is YFSETQ in the germline V gene. V was clipped by 5 bases and J by 9 bases, with 15 bases between them. The CDR3 contains 13 residues. The CDR3 nucleotides are TGCGCCAGCAGATTACTAGCCCGGGGTGAGCAGTTCTTC. Translation: CASRLLARGEQFF.

The chain links TRBV19 to TRBJ1-2; weak D call: TRBD1 (6 bases). The germline CDR1 and CDR2 sequences are LNHDA and SQIVND (reference sequence). With 5 bases removed from V and 11 bases from J, the gap between germline ends came to 18 bases. There are 13 residues in the CDR3. The DNA of the CDR3 is TGTGCCAGTAGTTTAAGACAGGAGGTGGCATACACCTTC. This translates into CASSLRQEVAYTF.

This sequence joins TRBV5-1 and TRBJ2-5, with D uncertain. Germline V gene data show CDR1 as SGHRS and CDR2 as YFSETQ. This CDR3 spans 15 amino acids. V was shortened by 0 bases and J by 5 bases, with 14 bases between the two germline ends. The CDR3 protein is CASSLAMSSRETQYF. As DNA, the CDR3 is TGCGCCAGCAGCTTGGCCATGAGTTCTCGGGAGACCCAGTACTTC.

The V and J genes are TRBV10-3 and TRBJ2-3; D is possibly TRBD2 (5 bases). The CDR3 loop spans 14 amino acids. Trimming pared 2 bases from V and 5 bases from J, leaving 11 bases between. CDR1 ENHRY and CDR2 SYGVKD come from the germline V gene. CDR3 region: CAISENYRGDTQYF. CDR3 coding DNA: TGTGCCATCAGTGAGAACTACCGGGGAGATACGCAGTATTTT.

This clone was seen a handful of times. The chain carries TRBV19 and TRBJ1-5; D is perhaps TRBD1 (6 bases). The V gene's germline CDR1 is LNHDA and CDR2 SQIVND (reference sequence). The CDR3 extends over 16 amino acids. Trimming took off 8 bases at V and 4 bases at J, with 21 bases between the two ends. Written as DNA, the CDR3 is TGTGCCAGTCTAAAGGGGGATAGGTCCACAAATCAGCCCCAGCATTTT. As protein: CASLKGDRSTNQPQHF. Based on the CDR3 plus reference TRBV19 and TRBJ1-5, the full variable domain is DGGITQSPKYLFRKEGQNVTLSCEQNLNHDAMYWYRQDPGQGLRLIYYSQIVNDFQKGDIAEGYSVSREKKESFPLTVTSAQKNPTAFYLCASLKGDRSTNQPQHFGDGTRLSIL.

The J gene is TRBJ1-2, the V gene TRBV29-1, with 7 bases aligning to TRBD1. CDR3 length: 14 residues. From germline, CDR1 is SQVTM and CDR2 ANQGSEA. Trimming at V came to 0 bases and at J to 4 bases, leaving 5 bases not matched to a gene. The DNA of the CDR3 is TGCAGCGTTGAAGATTCCGGACAGGCCTATGGCTACACCTTC. This codes for CSVEDSGQAYGYTF.

The chain carries TRBV5-1 and TRBJ2-4; perhaps TRBD2 as D (5 bases). V was cut by 2 bases and J by 7 bases, with 16 bases left in between. CDR3 size: 15 residues. CDR1 and CDR2 (germline): SGHRS, YFSETQ. CDR3 nucleotides: TGCGCCAGCAGCTTCTCAGTAACGGGAAACAACATTCAGTACTTC. Its protein is CASSFSVTGNNIQYF.

This chain uses TRBV21-1 with TRBJ2-7; no DNA check was done on the table's D call, TRBD2. TRBV21-1 is deemed a pseudogene. This CDR3 is built from 17 residues. CDR3: CASRSGLAGEDSYEQYF. The CDR3 DNA is TGTGCCAGCAGATCAGGACTAGCGGGAGAGGACTCCTACGAGCAGTACTTC.

The rearrangement joins TRBV4-1 to TRBJ2-2; 7 positions agree with TRBD2. The germline CDR1 and CDR2 sequences are MGHRA and YSYEKL. J lost 6 bases, V lost 4 bases, and 14 bases had no gene match. The CDR3 has 17 residues. CDR3 nucleotides: TGCGCCAGCAGCCCTGGGGGTGCGGGAGTGGGTGCCGGGGAGCTGTTTTTT. Protein: CASSPGGAGVGAGELFF.

The rearrangement uses TRBV28 and TRBJ2-3; 7 positions match TRBD2. The CDR3 extends over 14 amino acids. V was clipped by 5 bases and J by 1 base; unmatched bases: 3. CDR1 and CDR2 from the germline V gene are MDHEN and SYDVKM. The CDR3 region has the DNA TGTGCCAGCAGTAGAGCGGGGCGCACAGATACGCAGTATTTT. This gives the protein CASSRAGRTDTQYF.

The genes are TRBV29-1 and TRBJ2-6; no definite D call. Trimming stripped 6 bases from V and 0 bases from J, with 12 bases between. This CDR3 contains 15 residues. Per the germline V gene, CDR1 is SQVTM and CDR2 is ANQGSEA. Here the CDR3 DNA reads TGCAGCGTACTCTTTGTGGTCTCTGGGGCCAACGTCCTGACTTTC. Encoded protein: CSVLFVVSGANVLTF.

A single count supports this clone. The rearrangement links TRBV11-2 to TRBJ1-3, with TRBD1 identical over 9 bases. This CDR3 contains 16 residues. V was pared by 3 bases and J by 4 bases, with 7 bases of the junction left unmatched. The V gene's germline CDR1 is SGHAT and CDR2 FQNNGV. CDR3 in DNA: TGTGCCAGCAGCTTCCGCGGGACAGGGCGAGGAAACACCATATATTTT. Protein: CASSFRGTGRGNTIYF.

V and J are TRBV5-1 and TRBJ2-1; D might be TRBD2 (5 bases). Germline V CDR1 and CDR2: SGHRS, YFSETQ. V was shortened by 4 bases and J by 10 bases, with 18 bases between the two germline ends. This CDR3 has 14 residues. CDR3 loop: CASSPQTSSREQFF. CDR3 nucleotide sequence: TGCGCCAGCAGCCCCCAAACTAGTTCCCGCGAGCAGTTCTTC.